The 23 T cell receptor beta chains below come from one sample, sequenced in a study of cytomegalovirus exposure and HLA in healthy donors. PCR employed 60 Vbeta and 13 Jbeta primers. Generated by immunoSEQ multiplex PCR, the TCRdb table keeps only in-frame clones and is missing some. This table holds some 160,000 clones, approximately 81% found once. Source material: PBMCs. The receptors stem from a man aged 50 to 60 in good health and CMV-seropositive.

The rearrangement uses TRBV5-1 and TRBJ1-5; D unresolved. The CDR3 runs to 13 residues. The ends were cut back, 0 bases at V and 9 bases at J, with 10 bases in the middle. Germline V gene lookup returns CDR1 SGHRS and CDR2 YFSETQ. CDR3 sequence reads: CASSLDAEGPQHF. The CDR3 DNA is TGCGCCAGCAGCTTGGATGCCGAGGGGCCCCAGCATTTT.

The V and J genes are TRBV6-6 and TRBJ2-7; D unresolved. Trimming took 5 bases from V and 0 from J, leaving 14 bases between them. In germline, CDR1 is MNHNY, CDR2 SVGAGI (reference sequence). The CDR3 spans 15 residues. CDR3 DNA: TGTGCCAGCAGTCACCCTGAGGTCAGCTCCTACGAGCAGTACTTC. Amino acids: CASSHPEVSSYEQYF.

The chain recombines TRBV10-3 with TRBJ2-7; 12 bases fit TRBD2. The V gene end was trimmed by 10 bases and the J gene end by 5 bases; junction bases not matched to a gene: 24. Germline lookup yields CDR1 ENHRY and CDR2 SYGVKD. The CDR3 consists of 19 residues. The CDR3 loop is CATPCSFATETSGSHEQYF. The CDR3 DNA is TGTGCCACCCCCTGTTCGTTCGCGACCGAGACTAGCGGGAGTCACGAGCAGTACTTC.

The chain recombines TRBV2 with TRBJ2-7; D remains unclear. The CDR3 is 13 residues long. V lost 1 base and J 0 bases, leaving 4 bases between the germline ends. Germline V gene data show CDR1 as SNHLY and CDR2 as FYNNEI. The DNA for the CDR3 is TGTGCCAGCAGTGAAGGAGGCTCCTACGAGCAGTACTTC. Protein product: CASSEGGSYEQYF. The variable domain in full, with the rest retrieved from reference TRBV2 and TRBJ2-7, is EPEVTQTPSHQVTQMGQEVILRCVPISNHLYFYWYRQILGQKVEFLVSFYNNEISEKSEIFDDQFSVERPDGSNFTLKIRSTKLEDSAMYFCASSEGGSYEQYFGPGTRLTVT.

The genes are TRBV28 and TRBJ2-7; TRBD2 might be the D (6 bases). The CDR3 is 17 amino acids. The germline V gene encodes CDR1 MDHEN and CDR2 SYDVKM. V was trimmed by 4 bases and J by 3 bases, leaving 22 bases between them. CDR3 DNA sequence: TGTGCCAGCAGTTCCAGGGACTCAACTACCCTTCTCTACGAGCAGTACTTC. Its protein product is CASSSRDSTTLLYEQYF.

The chain joins TRBV7-9 to TRBJ2-3, with TRBD2 identical over 10 bases. The germline V gene has CDR1 SEHNR and CDR2 FQNEAQ (reference sequence). Trimming cost V 5 bases and J 6 bases; bases outside gene matches: 11. CDR3 length: 16 residues. The CDR3 sequence is CASSRSGGGSGDTQYF. CDR3 in DNA: TGTGCCAGCAGCCGGAGCGGGGGGGGGTCGGGGGATACGCAGTATTTT.

The chain links TRBV5-1 to TRBJ2-2, with TRBD1 as a possible D gene (6 bases). The germline V gene encodes CDR1 SGHRS and CDR2 YFSETQ. Deletions cut 1 base from V and 2 bases from J, with 12 bases between. This CDR3 region has 16 residues. The CDR3 DNA reads as TGCGCCAGCAGCTTGACAGGGACAAACAACACCGGGGAGCTGTTTTTT. Translated: CASSLTGTNNTGELFF.

V gene TRBV5-3 combines with J gene TRBJ1-5, with D possibly TRBD1 on 5 matching bases. TRBV5-3 qualifies as an ORF whose function is uncertain. This CDR3 is 14 amino acids long. The V gene lost 0 bases and the J gene lost 7 bases, with 11 bases spanning the gap. The CDR3 DNA reads as TGTGCCAGAAGCTTGGTAAAGGGGCGCCAGCCCCAGCATTTT. This gives the protein CARSLVKGRQPQHF.

The rearrangement uses TRBV10-3 and TRBJ2-6; D might be TRBD1 (5 bases). V gave up 6 bases and J gave up 0 bases, with 6 bases separating them. Germline CDR1 is ENHRY and CDR2 is SYGVKD. This CDR3 region has 14 residues. The CDR3 reads CAIRQASGANVLTF. For the CDR3, the DNA is TGTGCCATCAGACAGGCCTCTGGGGCCAACGTCCTGACTTTC.

This clone was found once. V gene TRBV14 combines with J gene TRBJ1-1, with D possibly matching TRBD1 (5 bases). Germline lookup yields CDR1 SGHDN and CDR2 FVKESK. This CDR3 contains 13 residues. V was shortened by 2 bases and J by 4 bases, with 8 bases between the two germline ends. The CDR3 DNA reads TGTGCCAGCAGCCAACAGGGTCCCACTGAAGCTTTCTTT. This encodes CASSQQGPTEAFF. The whole variable domain, remainder taken from reference TRBV14 and TRBJ1-1, is EAGVTQFPSHSVIEKGQTVTLRCDPISGHDNLYWYRRVMGKEIKFLLHFVKESKQDESGMPNNRFLAERTGGTYSTLKVQPAELEDSGVYFCASSQQGPTEAFFGQGTRLTVV.

This clone was seen more than once but under ten times. V is TRBV6-6 and J is TRBJ1-1; the match to TRBD1 covers 7 bases. From germline, CDR1 is MNHNY and CDR2 SVGAGI (reference sequence). CDR3 length: 12 residues. Trimming took 5 bases from V and 4 from J; bases not matched to a gene: 1. The CDR3 bases are TGTGCCAGCAGTGCAGGGGGCACTGAAGCTTTCTTT. The encoded protein is CASSAGGTEAFF.

Comment on this clone: The identical CDR3 is also encoded by other nucleotide sequences in the sample. The chain combines TRBV27 with TRBJ2-7; a weak D match, TRBD2 (6 bases). The germline gives CDR1 MNHEY, CDR2 SMNVEV (reference sequence). With 3 bases removed from V and 4 bases from J, the gap between germline ends came to 10 bases. CDR3 length: 13 amino acids. CDR3 loop: CASSLGGRYEQYF. The CDR3 coding sequence is TGTGCCAGCAGTTTGGGGGGTCGGTACGAGCAGTACTTC.

The chain links TRBV4-1 to TRBJ2-2, with D perhaps matching TRBD2 (6 bases). This CDR3 spans 14 amino acids. Trimming shortened V by 4 bases and J by 7 bases, and 13 bases separated the two germline ends. CDR1 is MGHRA, CDR2 YSYEKL, per germline. The DNA for the CDR3 is TGCGCCAGCAGCCTACCGGGAGCAATCGGGGAGCTGTTTTTT. It specifies CASSLPGAIGELFF.

The chain joins TRBV2 to TRBJ2-2, with TRBD2 identical over 10 bases. Germline loops: CDR1 SNHLY, CDR2 FYNNEI. This CDR3 has 16 amino acids. CDR3 loop: CAIRASGGTNTGELFF. The CDR3 DNA is TGTGCAATTAGGGCTAGCGGGGGCACGAACACCGGGGAGCTGTTTTTT.

This clone was picked up a small number of times. The rearrangement joins TRBV7-2 to TRBJ2-2; 15 bases are a match to TRBD2. With V trimmed by 4 bases and J by 8 bases, 8 bases remained unmatched. This CDR3 comprises 17 residues. In germline, CDR1 is SGHTA, CDR2 FQGNSA. The CDR3, as DNA: TGTGCCAGCAGCTCCCGAGGGACTAGCGGGAGGAGGGGGGAGCTGTTTTTT. Protein sequence: CASSSRGTSGRRGELFF. Variable domain in full (rest from reference TRBV7-2 and TRBJ2-2): GAGVSQSPSNKVTEKGKDVELRCDPISGHTALYWYRQSLGQGLEFLIYFQGNSAPDKSGLPSDRFSAERTGGSVSTLTIQRTQQEDSAVYLCASSSRGTSGRRGELFFGEGSRLTVL.

The chain links TRBV2 to TRBJ1-5; 8 bases fit TRBD1. This CDR3 contains 15 residues. Trimming at V came to 1 base and at J to 6 bases, leaving 5 bases not matched to a gene. Germline CDR1 reads SNHLY; CDR2 reads FYNNEI. The CDR3 region is CASSEDGQGTQPQHF. As DNA, the CDR3 is TGTGCCAGCAGTGAAGATGGACAGGGAACTCAGCCCCAGCATTTT.

Here the CDR3 reads CASSSIPAGRTDTQYF. In DNA, the CDR3 is TGTGCCAGCAGCAGTATTCCCGCTGGTCGGACAGATACGCAGTATTTT. The V gene is TRBV11-1, the J gene TRBJ2-3; the D is unclear. CDR3 length: 16 amino acids. Germline values: CDR1 SGHAT, CDR2 FQDESV (reference sequence). Trimming left V 5 bases short and J 3 bases short, with 18 bases between.

V and J are TRBV6-6 and TRBJ2-5; 8 bases align to TRBD2. Germline V gene sequence: CDR1 MNHNY, CDR2 SVGAGI (reference sequence). The V segment lost 2 bases and the J segment 0 bases; nucleotides outside the gene matches: 5. The CDR3 has 16 residues. The CDR3 sequence is CASSYGGAGDQETQYF. For the CDR3, the DNA is TGTGCCAGCAGTTACGGTGGAGCGGGGGACCAAGAGACCCAGTACTTC.

V gene TRBV11-2 combines with J gene TRBJ2-1, with 7 bases fitting TRBD2. V lost 5 bases to trimming and J lost 8 bases; unmatched junction nucleotides: 12. CDR3 length: 15 amino acids. Germline CDR1 reads SGHAT; CDR2 reads FQNNGV. CDR3 amino acids: CASSPREGASYEQFF. Here the CDR3 DNA reads TGTGCCAGCAGCCCTAGGGAGGGTGCCTCTTATGAGCAGTTCTTC.

The J gene is TRBJ1-5, the V gene TRBV6-5; D perhaps matches TRBD1 (5 bases). Germline V gene lookup returns CDR1 MNHEY and CDR2 SVGAGI. V lost 0 bases to trimming and J lost 5 bases, with 11 bases between them. The CDR3 spans 15 residues. Here the CDR3 DNA reads TGTGCCAGCAGTTACTCCCCGGGGGGGGATCAGCCCCAGCATTTT. Translating it yields CASSYSPGGDQPQHF.

This chain joins TRBV28 and TRBJ2-3; maybe TRBD1 (5 bases). The V gene lost 3 bases and the J gene lost 2 bases, with 12 bases spanning the gap. Germline CDR1 reads MDHEN; CDR2 reads SYDVKM. CDR3 length equals 15 residues. The CDR3 DNA follows: TGTGCCAGCAGTTTTGGGCAGGGCCTCACAGATACGCAGTATTTT. Its protein is CASSFGQGLTDTQYF. The full variable domain, with the rest looked up from reference TRBV28 and TRBJ2-3, is DVKVTQSSRYLVKRTGEKVFLECVQDMDHENMFWYRQDPGLGLRLIYFSYDVKMKEKGDIPEGYSVSREKKERFSLILESASTNQTSMYLCASSFGQGLTDTQYFGPGTRLTVL.

This clone was found once. As DNA, the CDR3 is TGTGCCACCGGGGACAGGGGAGCCAAAAACATTCAGTACTTC. It specifies CATGDRGAKNIQYF. V gene TRBV6-1 combines with J gene TRBJ2-4; 10 positions agree with TRBD1. Germline lookup yields CDR1 MNHNS and CDR2 SASEGT. The CDR3 sequence is 14 residues long. Unmatched junction bases numbered 3, after V lost 10 bases and J lost 0 bases.

The chain is built from TRBV7-2 and TRBJ2-3; D may be TRBD2 (6 bases). Trimming pared 3 bases from V and 5 bases from J, leaving 12 bases between. Per the germline V gene, CDR1 is SGHTA and CDR2 is FQGNSA. The CDR3 has 14 residues. The CDR3 DNA reads as TGTGCCAGCAGCTTGAGGGAGGAAGGAGATACGCAGTATTTT. Amino acids: CASSLREEGDTQYF.